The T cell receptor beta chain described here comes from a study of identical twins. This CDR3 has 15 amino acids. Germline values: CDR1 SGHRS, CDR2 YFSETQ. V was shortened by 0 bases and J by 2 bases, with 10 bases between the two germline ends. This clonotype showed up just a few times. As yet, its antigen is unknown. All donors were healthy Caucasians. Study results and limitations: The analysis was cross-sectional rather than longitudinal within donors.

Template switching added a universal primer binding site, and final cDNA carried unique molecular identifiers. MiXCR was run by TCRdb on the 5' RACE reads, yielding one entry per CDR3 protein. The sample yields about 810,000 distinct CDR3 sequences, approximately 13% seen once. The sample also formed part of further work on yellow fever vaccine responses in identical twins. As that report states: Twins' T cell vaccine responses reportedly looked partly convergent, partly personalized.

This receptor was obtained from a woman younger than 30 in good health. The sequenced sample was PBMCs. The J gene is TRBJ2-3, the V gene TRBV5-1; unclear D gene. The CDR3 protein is CASSLGSPYTDTQYF. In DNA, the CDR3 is TGCGCCAGCAGCTTGGGATCACCTTACACAGATACGCAGTATTTT.